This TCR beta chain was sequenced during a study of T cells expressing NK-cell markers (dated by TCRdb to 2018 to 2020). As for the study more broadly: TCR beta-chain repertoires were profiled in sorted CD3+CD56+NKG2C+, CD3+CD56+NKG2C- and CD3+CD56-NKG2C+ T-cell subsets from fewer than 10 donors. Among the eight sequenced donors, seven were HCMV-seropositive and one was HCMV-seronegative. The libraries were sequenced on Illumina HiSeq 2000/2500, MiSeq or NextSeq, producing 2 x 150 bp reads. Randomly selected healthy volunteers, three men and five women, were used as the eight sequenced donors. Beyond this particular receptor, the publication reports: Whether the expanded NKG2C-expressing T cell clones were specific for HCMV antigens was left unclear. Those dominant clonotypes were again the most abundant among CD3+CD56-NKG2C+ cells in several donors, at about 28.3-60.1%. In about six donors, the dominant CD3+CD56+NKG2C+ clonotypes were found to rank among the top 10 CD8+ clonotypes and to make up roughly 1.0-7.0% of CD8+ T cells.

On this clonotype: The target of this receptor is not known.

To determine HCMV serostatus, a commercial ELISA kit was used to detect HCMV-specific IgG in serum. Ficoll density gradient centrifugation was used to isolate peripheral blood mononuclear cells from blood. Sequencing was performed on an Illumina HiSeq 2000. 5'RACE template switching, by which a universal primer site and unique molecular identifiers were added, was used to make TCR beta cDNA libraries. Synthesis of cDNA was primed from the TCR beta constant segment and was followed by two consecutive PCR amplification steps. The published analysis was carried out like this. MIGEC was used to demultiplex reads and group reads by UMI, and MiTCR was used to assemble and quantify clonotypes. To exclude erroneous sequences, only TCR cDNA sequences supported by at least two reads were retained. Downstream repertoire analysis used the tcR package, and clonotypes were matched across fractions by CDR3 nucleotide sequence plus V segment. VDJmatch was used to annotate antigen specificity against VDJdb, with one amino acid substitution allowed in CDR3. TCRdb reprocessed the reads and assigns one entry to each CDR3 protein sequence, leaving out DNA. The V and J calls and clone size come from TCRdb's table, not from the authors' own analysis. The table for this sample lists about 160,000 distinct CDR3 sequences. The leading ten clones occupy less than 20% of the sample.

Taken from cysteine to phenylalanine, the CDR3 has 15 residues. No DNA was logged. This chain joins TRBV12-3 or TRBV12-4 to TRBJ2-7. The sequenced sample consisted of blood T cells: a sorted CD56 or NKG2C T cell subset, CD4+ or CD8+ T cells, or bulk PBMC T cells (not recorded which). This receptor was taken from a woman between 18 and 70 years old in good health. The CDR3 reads CASSLLEGNSYEQYF.